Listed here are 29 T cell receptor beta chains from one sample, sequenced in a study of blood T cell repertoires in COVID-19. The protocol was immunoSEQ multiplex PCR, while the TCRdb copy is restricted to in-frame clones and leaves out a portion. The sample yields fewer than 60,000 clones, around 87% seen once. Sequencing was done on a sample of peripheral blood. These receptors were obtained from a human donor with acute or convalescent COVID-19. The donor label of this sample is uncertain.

This chain's CDR3 is CASSGLAPYEQYF. In nucleotides, the CDR3 is TGTGCCAGCAGTGGACTAGCCCCCTACGAGCAGTACTTC. V usage is TRBV2 and J usage is TRBJ2-7; 7 bases match TRBD2. The V gene end was trimmed by 4 bases and the J gene end by 2 bases; junction bases not matched to a gene: 2. In germline, CDR1 is SNHLY, CDR2 FYNNEI. The CDR3 sequence is 13 residues long.

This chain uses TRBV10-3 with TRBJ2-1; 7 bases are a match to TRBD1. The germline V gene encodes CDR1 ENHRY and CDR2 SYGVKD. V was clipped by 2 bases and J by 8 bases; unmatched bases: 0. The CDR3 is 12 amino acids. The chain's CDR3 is CAISEQGDEQFF. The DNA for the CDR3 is TGTGCCATCAGTGAGCAGGGGGATGAGCAGTTCTTC.

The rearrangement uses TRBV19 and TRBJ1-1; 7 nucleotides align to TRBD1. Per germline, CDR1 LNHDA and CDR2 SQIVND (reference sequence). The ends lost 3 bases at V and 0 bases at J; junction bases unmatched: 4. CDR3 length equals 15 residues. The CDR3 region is CASSIETGVNTEAFF. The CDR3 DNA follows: TGTGCCAGTAGTATTGAAACAGGGGTGAACACTGAAGCTTTCTTT.

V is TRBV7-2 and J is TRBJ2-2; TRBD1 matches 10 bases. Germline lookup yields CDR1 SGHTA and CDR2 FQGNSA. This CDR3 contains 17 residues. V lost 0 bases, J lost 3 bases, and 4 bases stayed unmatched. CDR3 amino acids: CASSLAPGQGYTGELFF. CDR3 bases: TGTGCCAGCAGCTTAGCCCCGGGACAGGGGTACACCGGGGAGCTGTTTTTT.

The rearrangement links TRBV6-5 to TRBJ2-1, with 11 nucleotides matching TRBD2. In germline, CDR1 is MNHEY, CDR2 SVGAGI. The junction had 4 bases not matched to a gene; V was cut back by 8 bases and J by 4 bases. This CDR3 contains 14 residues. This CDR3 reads CASRVAGGYNEQFF. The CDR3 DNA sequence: TGTGCCAGCCGCGTAGCGGGAGGGTACAATGAGCAGTTCTTC.

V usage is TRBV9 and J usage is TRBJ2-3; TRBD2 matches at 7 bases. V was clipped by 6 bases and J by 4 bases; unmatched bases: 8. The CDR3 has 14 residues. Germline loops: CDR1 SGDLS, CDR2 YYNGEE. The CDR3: CASTTRGVPDTQYF. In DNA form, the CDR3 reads TGTGCCAGCACCACCCGGGGGGTACCAGATACGCAGTATTTT.

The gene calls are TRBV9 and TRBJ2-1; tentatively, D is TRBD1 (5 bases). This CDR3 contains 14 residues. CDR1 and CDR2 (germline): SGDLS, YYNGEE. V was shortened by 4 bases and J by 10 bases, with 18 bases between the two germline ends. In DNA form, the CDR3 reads TGTGCCAGCAGCTCCGGGCAGGGTTACACCGAGCAGTTCTTC. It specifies CASSSGQGYTEQFF.

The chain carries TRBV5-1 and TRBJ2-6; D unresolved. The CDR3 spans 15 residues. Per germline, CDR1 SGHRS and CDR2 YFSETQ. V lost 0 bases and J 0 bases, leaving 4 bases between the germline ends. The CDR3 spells CASSLVYSGANVLTF. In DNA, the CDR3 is TGCGCCAGCAGCTTGGTTTACTCTGGGGCCAACGTCCTGACTTTC. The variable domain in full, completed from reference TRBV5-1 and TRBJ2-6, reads KAGVTQTPRYLIKTRGQQVTLSCSPISGHRSVSWYQQTPGQGLQFLFEYFSETQRNKGNFPGRFSGRQFSNSRSEMNVSTLELGDSALYLCASSLVYSGANVLTFGAGSRLTVL.

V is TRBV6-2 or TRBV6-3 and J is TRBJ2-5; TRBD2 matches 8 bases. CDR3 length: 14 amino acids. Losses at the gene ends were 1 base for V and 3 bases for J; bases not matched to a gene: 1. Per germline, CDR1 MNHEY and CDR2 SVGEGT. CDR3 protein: CASSYWRGEETQYF. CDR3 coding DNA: TGTGCCAGCAGTTACTGGCGGGGGGAAGAGACCCAGTACTTC.

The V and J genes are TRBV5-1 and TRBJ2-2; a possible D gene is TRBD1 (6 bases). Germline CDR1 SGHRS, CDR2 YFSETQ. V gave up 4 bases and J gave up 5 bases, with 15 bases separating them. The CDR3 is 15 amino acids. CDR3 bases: TGCGCCAGCAGCGGGGACATCTCCTTAACCGGGGAGCTGTTTTTT. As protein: CASSGDISLTGELFF.

CDR3 sequence (DNA): TGTGCCTGGAGTCTATTAGGACAGCGGAACACTGAAGCTTTCTTT. This gives the protein CAWSLLGQRNTEAFF. The genes are TRBV30 and TRBJ1-1, with a tentative D call TRBD1 (6 bases). Trimming removed 2 bases at V and 1 base at J, with 14 bases between. The CDR3 covers 15 residues. CDR1 GTSNPN and CDR2 SVGIG come from the germline V gene (reference sequence).

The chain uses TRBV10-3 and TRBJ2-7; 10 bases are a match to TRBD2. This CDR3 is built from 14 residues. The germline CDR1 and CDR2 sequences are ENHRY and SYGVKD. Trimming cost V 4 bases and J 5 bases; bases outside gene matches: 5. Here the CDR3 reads CAISATSGINEQYF. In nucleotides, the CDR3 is TGTGCCATCAGTGCAACTAGCGGGATCAACGAGCAGTACTTC.

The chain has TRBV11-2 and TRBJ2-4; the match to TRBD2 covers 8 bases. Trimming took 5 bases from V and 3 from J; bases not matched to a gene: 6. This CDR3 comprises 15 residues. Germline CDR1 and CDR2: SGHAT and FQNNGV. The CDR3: CASSPSGSSKNIQYF. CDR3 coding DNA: TGTGCCAGCAGCCCCAGCGGGAGCAGCAAAAACATTCAGTACTTC.

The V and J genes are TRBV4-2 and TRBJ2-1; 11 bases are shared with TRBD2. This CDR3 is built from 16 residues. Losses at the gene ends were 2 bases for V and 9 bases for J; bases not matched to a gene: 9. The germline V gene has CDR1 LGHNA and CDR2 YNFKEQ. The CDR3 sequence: CASSQFFLAGGGEQFF. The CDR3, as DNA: TGTGCCAGCAGCCAATTCTTTCTAGCGGGAGGCGGTGAGCAGTTCTTC.

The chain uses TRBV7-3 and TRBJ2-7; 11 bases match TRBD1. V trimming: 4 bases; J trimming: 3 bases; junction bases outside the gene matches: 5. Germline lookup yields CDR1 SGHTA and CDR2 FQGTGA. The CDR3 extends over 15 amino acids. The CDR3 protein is CASSSDRGHFYEQYF. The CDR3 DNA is TGTGCCAGCAGCTCGGACAGGGGGCATTTCTACGAGCAGTACTTC.

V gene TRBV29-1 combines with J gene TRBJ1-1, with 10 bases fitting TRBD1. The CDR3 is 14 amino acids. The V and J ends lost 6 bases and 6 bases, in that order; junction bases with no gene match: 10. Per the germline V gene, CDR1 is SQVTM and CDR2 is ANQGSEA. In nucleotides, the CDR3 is TGCAGCGTGGACGGGACAGGGGCAGGACCTGAAGCTTTCTTT. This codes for CSVDGTGAGPEAFF.

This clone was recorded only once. The CDR3 DNA sequence: TGTGCCAGCAGCGGCGGGGACAGAAATCAGCCCCAGCATTTT. Amino acid sequence: CASSGGDRNQPQHF. This rearrangement joins TRBV6-5 to TRBJ1-5, with 7 bases that match TRBD1. Unmatched junction bases numbered 6, after V lost 6 bases and J lost 4 bases. Germline CDR1 reads MNHEY; CDR2 reads SVGAGI. The CDR3 totals 14 residues.

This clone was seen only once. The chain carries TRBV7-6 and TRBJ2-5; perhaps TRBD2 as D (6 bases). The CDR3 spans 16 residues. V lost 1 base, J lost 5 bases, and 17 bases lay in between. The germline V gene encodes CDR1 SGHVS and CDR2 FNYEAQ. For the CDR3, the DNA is TGTGCCAGCAGCTTAGAGGACTACGACGGACGGGAGACCCAGTACTTC. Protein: CASSLEDYDGRETQYF.

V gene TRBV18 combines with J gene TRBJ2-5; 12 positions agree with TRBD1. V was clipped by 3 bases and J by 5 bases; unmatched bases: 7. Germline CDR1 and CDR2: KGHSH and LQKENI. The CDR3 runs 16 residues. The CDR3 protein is CASSPGTGGAGETQYF. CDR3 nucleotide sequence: TGTGCCAGCTCACCTGGGACAGGGGGCGCTGGGGAGACCCAGTACTTC.

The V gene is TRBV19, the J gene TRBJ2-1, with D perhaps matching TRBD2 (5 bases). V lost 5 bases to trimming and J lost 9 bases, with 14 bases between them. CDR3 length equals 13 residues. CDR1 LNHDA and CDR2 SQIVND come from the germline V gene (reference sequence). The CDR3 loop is CASSSKGLGEQFF. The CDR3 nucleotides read TGTGCCAGTAGTTCGAAAGGACTGGGTGAGCAGTTCTTC.

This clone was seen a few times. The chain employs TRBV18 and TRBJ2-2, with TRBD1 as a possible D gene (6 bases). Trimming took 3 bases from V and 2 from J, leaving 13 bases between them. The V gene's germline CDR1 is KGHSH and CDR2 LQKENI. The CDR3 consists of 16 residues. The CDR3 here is CASSPLGTPNTGELFF. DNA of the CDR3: TGTGCCAGCTCACCGCTCGGGACACCCAACACCGGGGAGCTGTTTTTT. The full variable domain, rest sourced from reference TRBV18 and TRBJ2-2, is NAGVMQNPRHLVRRRGQEARLRCSPMKGHSHVYWYRQLPEEGLKFMVYLQKENIIDESGMPKERFSAEFPKEGPSILRIQQVVRGDSAAYFCASSPLGTPNTGELFFGEGSRLTVL.

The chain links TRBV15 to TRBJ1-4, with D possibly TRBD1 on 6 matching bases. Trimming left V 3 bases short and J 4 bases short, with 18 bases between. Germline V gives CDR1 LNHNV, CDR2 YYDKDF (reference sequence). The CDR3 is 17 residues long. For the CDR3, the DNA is TGTGCCACCAGCAGCCCAGGGGCGACTCGTTTTAATGAAAAACTGTTTTTT. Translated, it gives CATSSPGATRFNEKLFF.

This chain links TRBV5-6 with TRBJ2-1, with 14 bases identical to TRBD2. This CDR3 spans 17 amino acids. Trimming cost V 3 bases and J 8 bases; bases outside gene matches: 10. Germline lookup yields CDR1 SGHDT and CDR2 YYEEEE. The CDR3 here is CASSSEGLAGGGHEQFF. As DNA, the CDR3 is TGTGCCAGCAGCTCCGAAGGACTAGCGGGAGGCGGGCATGAGCAGTTCTTC. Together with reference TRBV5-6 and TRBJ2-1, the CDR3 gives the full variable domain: DAGVTQSPTHLIKTRGQQVTLRCSPKSGHDTVSWYQQALGQGPQFIFQYYEEEERQRGNFPDRFSGHQFPNYSSELNVNALLLGDSALYLCASSSEGLAGGGHEQFFGPGTRLTVL.

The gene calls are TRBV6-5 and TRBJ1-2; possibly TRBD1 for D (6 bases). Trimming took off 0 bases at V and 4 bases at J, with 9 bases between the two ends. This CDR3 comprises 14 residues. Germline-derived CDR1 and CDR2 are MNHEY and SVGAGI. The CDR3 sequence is CASSYSGQSYGYTF. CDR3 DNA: TGTGCCAGCAGTTACTCAGGACAGTCCTATGGCTACACCTTC.

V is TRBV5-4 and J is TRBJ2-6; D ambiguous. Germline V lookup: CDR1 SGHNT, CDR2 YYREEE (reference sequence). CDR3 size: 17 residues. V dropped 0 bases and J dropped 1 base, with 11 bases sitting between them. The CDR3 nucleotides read TGTGCCAGCAGCTTGGCCGTGGGCTCGTCTGGGGCCAACGTCCTGACTTTC. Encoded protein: CASSLAVGSSGANVLTF.

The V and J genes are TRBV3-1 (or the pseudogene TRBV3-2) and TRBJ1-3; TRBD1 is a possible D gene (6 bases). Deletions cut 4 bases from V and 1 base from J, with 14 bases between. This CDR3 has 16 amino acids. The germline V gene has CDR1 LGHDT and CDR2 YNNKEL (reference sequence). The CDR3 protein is CASSRNLQGSGNTIYF. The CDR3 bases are TGTGCCAGCAGCCGAAACTTACAGGGATCTGGAAACACCATATATTTT.

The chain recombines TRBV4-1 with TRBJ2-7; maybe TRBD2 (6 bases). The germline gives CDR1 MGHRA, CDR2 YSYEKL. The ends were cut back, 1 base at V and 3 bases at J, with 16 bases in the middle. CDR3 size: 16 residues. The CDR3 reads CASSQVTGREGYEQYF. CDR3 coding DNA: TGCGCCAGCAGCCAAGTAACCGGGAGAGAAGGCTACGAGCAGTACTTC.

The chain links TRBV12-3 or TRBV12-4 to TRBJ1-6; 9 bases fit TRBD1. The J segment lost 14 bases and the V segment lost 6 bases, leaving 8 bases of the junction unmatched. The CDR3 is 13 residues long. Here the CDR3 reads CASRQGASRTLHF. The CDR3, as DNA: TGTGCCAGCAGACAGGGGGCGTCTCGTACCCTCCACTTT.

The CDR3 sequence is CATGISGRRDEQYV. CDR3 DNA sequence: TGTGCCACGGGGATCTCAGGGAGGAGGGACGAGCAGTACGTC. The chain uses TRBV24-1 and TRBJ2-7; D possibly corresponds to TRBD2 (6 bases). Trimming cost V 10 bases and J 5 bases, with 20 bases left between them. Germline CDR1 reads KGHDR; CDR2 reads SFDVKD. The CDR3 runs to 14 residues.